Each of the 5 T cell receptor beta chains below was sequenced from the same sample in a study of blood T cell repertoires in COVID-19 (TCRdb year 2020). Library construction relied on the immunoSEQ multiplex PCR assay. TCRdb holds this immuneACCESS table with in-frame rearrangements only. Some clones are missing; in checked studies, unresolved V genes explain under half, and the rest has no known cause. The sample has over 120,000 clones on record, around 80% of them singletons. 3.5% to 5% of the sample is held by the ten biggest clonotypes. Sequences were obtained from peripheral blood. The source is a woman older than 75 with active or convalescent COVID-19.

The chain employs TRBV6-1 and TRBJ1-4, with D hard to call. The length of the CDR3 is 16 residues. Germline assignment: CDR1 MNHNS and CDR2 SASEGT. Deletions cut 1 base from V and 2 bases from J, with 11 bases between. The CDR3 region has the DNA TGTGCCAGCAGTGAAGGCGACGGGATGACTAATGAAAAACTGTTTTTT. This encodes CASSEGDGMTNEKLFF.

This clone was seen repeatedly, ten times or more. The V gene is TRBV6-6, the J gene TRBJ1-3; D is uncertain. The CDR3 has 16 amino acids. V lost 2 bases and J lost 2, with 13 bases in between. Germline V gene data show CDR1 as MNHNY and CDR2 as SVGAGI (reference sequence). The CDR3 here is CASSYLEPDAGNTIYF. The CDR3 DNA is TGTGCCAGCAGTTACCTGGAGCCAGATGCTGGAAACACCATATATTTT.

The chain couples TRBV7-9 to TRBJ1-3, with TRBD1 matching 9 bases. This CDR3 spans 17 amino acids. Losses at the gene ends were 0 bases for V and 3 bases for J; bases not matched to a gene: 6. Germline V gene lookup returns CDR1 SEHNR and CDR2 FQNEAQ (reference sequence). CDR3: CASSLAGTGLDGNTIYF. For the CDR3, the DNA is TGTGCCAGCAGCTTAGCCGGGACAGGGCTGGATGGAAACACCATATATTTT.

This chain uses TRBV7-2 with TRBJ1-5, with TRBD1 matching 8 bases. Germline V gives CDR1 SGHTA, CDR2 FQGNSA. The CDR3 runs 15 residues. Trimming took 5 bases from V and 3 from J; bases not matched to a gene: 6. The CDR3 loop reads CASSPDRATNQPQHF. DNA for the CDR3: TGTGCCAGCAGCCCGGACAGGGCGACCAATCAGCCCCAGCATTTT.

The rearrangement links TRBV2 to TRBJ1-1; 9 bases agree with TRBD1. This CDR3 has 15 residues. V lost 7 bases and J lost 1; bases outside the gene matches: 7. CDR1 SNHLY and CDR2 FYNNEI come from the germline V gene. DNA of the CDR3: TGTGCCAGCAAAGGACAGGGGATCGGGAACACTGAAGCTTTCTTT. Translating gives CASKGQGIGNTEAFF.